The present entry profiles one T cell receptor beta chain with its context. Its antigen is not known. The sample originates from a study of T cells in narcolepsy. Whole-study findings and limits: Autoreactive clonotypes reportedly recurred in blood of same and different patients, not controls. HCRT-specific and TRIB2-specific autoreactive clonotypes appeared among same-patient CSF and blood CD4+ clonotypes.

There are 15 residues in the CDR3. CDR1 and CDR2 (germline): MNHNS, SASEGT. Trimming stripped 3 bases from V and 1 base from J, with 12 bases between. Repertoires were generated with immunoSEQ multiplex PCR, while TCRdb's copy carries only in-frame clones and drops some. The sample lists 25,000 to 35,000 clones, 75% to 90% occurring once. J is TRBJ1-1 and V is TRBV6-1; no clear D gene. The material sequenced was CD45RA- memory CD4+ T cells from PBMCs. The receptor's source is a human donor with narcolepsy. CDR3 nucleotide sequence: TGTGCCAGCAGTGATTGGAATCCGGCGAACACTGAAGCTTTCTTT. This translates into CASSDWNPANTEAFF.